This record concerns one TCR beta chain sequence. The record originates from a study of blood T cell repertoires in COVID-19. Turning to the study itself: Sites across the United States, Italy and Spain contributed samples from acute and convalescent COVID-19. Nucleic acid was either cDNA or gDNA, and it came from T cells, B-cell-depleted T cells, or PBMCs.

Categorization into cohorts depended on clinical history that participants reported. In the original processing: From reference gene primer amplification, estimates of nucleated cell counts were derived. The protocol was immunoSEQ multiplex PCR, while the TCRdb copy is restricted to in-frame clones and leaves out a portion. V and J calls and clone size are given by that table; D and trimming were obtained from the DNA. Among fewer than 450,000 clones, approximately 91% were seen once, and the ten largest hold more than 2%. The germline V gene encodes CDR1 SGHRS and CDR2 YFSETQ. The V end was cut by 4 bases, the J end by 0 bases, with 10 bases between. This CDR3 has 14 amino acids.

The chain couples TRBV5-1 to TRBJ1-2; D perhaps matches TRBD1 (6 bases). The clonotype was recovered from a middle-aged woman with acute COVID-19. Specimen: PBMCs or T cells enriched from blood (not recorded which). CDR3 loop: CASSPGQSNYGYTF. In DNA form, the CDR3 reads TGCGCCAGCAGCCCGGGACAATCTAACTATGGCTACACCTTC.